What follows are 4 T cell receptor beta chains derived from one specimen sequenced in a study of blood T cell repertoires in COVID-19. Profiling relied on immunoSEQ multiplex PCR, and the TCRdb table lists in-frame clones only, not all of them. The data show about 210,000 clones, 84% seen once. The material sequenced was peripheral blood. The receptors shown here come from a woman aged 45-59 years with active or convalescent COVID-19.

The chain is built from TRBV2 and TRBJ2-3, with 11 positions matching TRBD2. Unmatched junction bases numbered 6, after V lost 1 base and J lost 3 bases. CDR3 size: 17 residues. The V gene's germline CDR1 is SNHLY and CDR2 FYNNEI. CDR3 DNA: TGTGCCAGCAGTGAAGGACTAGCGGGGAGTGGGACAGATACGCAGTATTTT. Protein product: CASSEGLAGSGTDTQYF.

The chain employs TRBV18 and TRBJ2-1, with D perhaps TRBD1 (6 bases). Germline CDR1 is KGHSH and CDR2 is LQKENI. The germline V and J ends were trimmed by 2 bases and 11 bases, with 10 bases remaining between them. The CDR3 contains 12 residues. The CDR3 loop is CASSPAQGQQFF. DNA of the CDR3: TGTGCCAGCTCACCAGCTCAGGGGCAGCAGTTCTTC.

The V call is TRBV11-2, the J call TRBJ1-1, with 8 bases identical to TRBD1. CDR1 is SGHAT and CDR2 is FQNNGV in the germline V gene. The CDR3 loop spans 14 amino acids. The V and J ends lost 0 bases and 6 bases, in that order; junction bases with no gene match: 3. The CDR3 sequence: CASSLDQGAAEAFF. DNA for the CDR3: TGTGCCAGCAGCTTAGATCAGGGGGCCGCTGAAGCTTTCTTT.

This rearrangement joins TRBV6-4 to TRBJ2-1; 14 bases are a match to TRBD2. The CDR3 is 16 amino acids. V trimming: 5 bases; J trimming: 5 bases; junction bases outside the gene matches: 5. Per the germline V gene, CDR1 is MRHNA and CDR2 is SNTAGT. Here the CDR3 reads CASSHPGLAGDNEQFF. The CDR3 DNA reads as TGTGCCAGCAGTCACCCGGGACTAGCGGGAGACAATGAGCAGTTCTTC.